This T cell receptor (beta chain) was captured by sequencing in a study of PD-1 blockade in classical Hodgkin lymphoma. Repertoires were generated with immunoSEQ multiplex PCR, while TCRdb's copy carries only in-frame clones and drops some. The sample holds 70,000 to 80,000 clones, 90% to 95% seen once. The germline CDR1 and CDR2 sequences are LNHDA and SQIVND (reference sequence). V was shortened by 0 bases and J by 9 bases, with 8 bases between the two germline ends. This CDR3 is built from 12 residues. Every patient relapsed after autologous stem cell transplantation, and brentuximab vedotin exposure varied.

The TCR sequence derives from a human donor with classical Hodgkin lymphoma. The V call is TRBV19, the J call TRBJ1-2; D is ambiguous. The sequences come from peripheral blood mononuclear cells (PBMCs), collected at baseline. The CDR3 coding sequence is TGTGCCAGTAGTATAGAAGGCAGTCGCTACACCTTC. Translating gives CASSIEGSRYTF.